This T cell receptor (beta chain) was captured by sequencing in a study of Ad26.COV2.S vaccination and SARS-CoV-2 variants. Study-wide context: Donor had been placed in the Ad26.COV2.S arm of the COV1001 trial. Findings and caveats of the study: Spike-specific TCR breadth in vaccine recipients exceeded that seen in placebo recipients. Comparability of non-spike TCR breadth was observed across vaccine and placebo recipients. Possibly, TCR breadth and depth analyses underestimated total T cell responses.

Treatment in this sample: approximately 18 received Ad26.COV2.S at low or high dose, single or two shots; roughly 5 received placebo; per-sample allocation not given. Day 63 following the first vaccine or placebo injection was when the samples were taken. Only in-frame clones appear in the TCRdb table, and some are missing; sequencing was by immunoSEQ multiplex PCR. In the table there are under 250,000 clones, approximately 90% of which are singletons. Germline V gene lookup returns CDR1 MNHNY and CDR2 SVGAGI (reference sequence). The CDR3 length is 16 residues. V was trimmed by 6 bases and J by 12 bases, leaving 26 bases between them. As for this clone: Antigen unknown.

The sample was peripheral blood, taken in a trial of Ad26.COV2.S vaccine versus placebo. The chain has TRBV6-6 and TRBJ1-4; a weak D match, TRBD1 (5 bases). The receptor was derived from a person between 18 and 60 years old who received the Ad26.COV2.S COVID-19 vaccine or a placebo. The CDR3 DNA is TGTGCCAGCAGCCCCACCCCGAGACAGATCGCGGTGGAACTGTTTTTT. Translated: CASSPTPRQIAVELFF.